This passage covers 21 T cell receptor beta chains from one sample sequenced in a study of T cell clonotyping in hematopoietic cell transplantation. Sequenced by immunoSEQ multiplex PCR; TCRdb stores in-frame clones only, minus some. The sample records 35,000 to 50,000 clones, 95% being singletons. Sequencing was done on a sample of peripheral blood mononuclear cells. The receptors shown here come from a man aged 25 to 40 in good health. Some clones in this sample may be carry-over from other donors' samples.

J is TRBJ2-3 and V is TRBV5-1; D call uncertain. The germline V and J ends were trimmed by 4 bases and 4 bases, with 7 bases remaining between them. CDR1 is SGHRS and CDR2 is YFSETQ in the germline V gene. The CDR3 is 12 residues long. The CDR3 DNA follows: TGCGCCAGCAGCCCGGCGTCAGATACGCAGTATTTT. Translated: CASSPASDTQYF.

This rearrangement joins TRBV4-3 to TRBJ2-7; no reliable D call. The V gene's germline CDR1 is LGHNA and CDR2 YSLEER. This CDR3 is 13 amino acids long. V gave up 0 bases and J gave up 4 bases, with 7 bases separating them. The DNA for the CDR3 is TGCGCCAGCAGCCAAGATATTAAGTACGAGCAGTACTTC. It translates to CASSQDIKYEQYF.

The V gene is TRBV7-2, the J gene TRBJ1-1; D is unresolved. The V and J ends lost 2 bases and 0 bases respectively, with 10 bases between them. The germline CDR1 and CDR2 sequences are SGHTA and FQGNSA. The CDR3 runs to 15 residues. The CDR3 loop is CASSLLPGMNTEAFF. Here the CDR3 DNA reads TGTGCCAGCAGCTTATTGCCGGGGATGAACACTGAAGCTTTCTTT.

The chain couples TRBV5-4 to TRBJ1-1; 8 positions match TRBD1. The germline gives CDR1 SGHNT, CDR2 YYREEE (reference sequence). Trimming at V came to 4 bases and at J to 3 bases, leaving 11 bases not matched to a gene. The CDR3 length is 16 residues. As DNA, the CDR3 is TGTGCCAGCAGCCGCGGACAGGGATCAGTTTACACTGAAGCTTTCTTT. Amino acid sequence: CASSRGQGSVYTEAFF.

The chain employs TRBV11-2 and TRBJ1-1; D not resolved. Germline V gene data show CDR1 as SGHAT and CDR2 as FQNNGV. The length of the CDR3 is 13 residues. The V and J ends lost 5 bases and 1 base respectively, with 8 bases between them. CDR3: CASSVGRNTEAFF. The CDR3 nucleotides read TGTGCCAGCAGCGTCGGACGGAACACTGAAGCTTTCTTT.

The V and J genes are TRBV19 and TRBJ1-2; D is unresolved. CDR3 length equals 15 residues. In germline, CDR1 is LNHDA, CDR2 SQIVND (reference sequence). V lost 7 bases to trimming and J lost 5 bases, with 20 bases between them. CDR3 region: CASTTGLGRSYGYTF. The CDR3 coding sequence is TGTGCCAGTACCACCGGACTAGGACGGAGTTATGGCTACACCTTC.

J is TRBJ2-3 and V is TRBV18; 8 bases match TRBD1. The CDR3 consists of 16 residues. Germline lookup yields CDR1 KGHSH and CDR2 LQKENI. V shed 6 bases and J 2 bases; nucleotides not matched to a gene: 10. CDR3 sequence (DNA): TGTGCCAGCTCTCGACCGGGACAGGCTAACACAGATACGCAGTATTTT. It encodes CASSRPGQANTDTQYF. Looking up the rest from reference TRBV18 and TRBJ2-3 gives the full variable domain: NAGVMQNPRHLVRRRGQEARLRCSPMKGHSHVYWYRQLPEEGLKFMVYLQKENIIDESGMPKERFSAEFPKEGPSILRIQQVVRGDSAAYFCASSRPGQANTDTQYFGPGTRLTVL.

The V gene is TRBV19, the J gene TRBJ1-4, with 8 bases that match TRBD1. V shed 7 bases, J shed 0 bases, and the junction held 10 bases outside the gene matches. The CDR3 covers 17 residues. CDR1 is LNHDA, CDR2 SQIVND, per germline (reference sequence). The CDR3 coding sequence is TGTGCCAGTAACTTACAGGGGGAGGGAGCAACTAATGAAAAACTGTTTTTT. Amino acid sequence: CASNLQGEGATNEKLFF.

The chain carries TRBV30 and TRBJ2-2; possibly TRBD2 for D (6 bases). Trimming pared 1 base from V and 1 base from J, leaving 10 bases between. This CDR3 comprises 15 residues. Germline values: CDR1 GTSNPN, CDR2 SVGIG (reference sequence). The DNA for the CDR3 is TGTGCCTGGAGTGACGGTAGCGGGAACACCGGGGAGCTGTTTTTT. Amino acids: CAWSDGSGNTGELFF. Combining the CDR3 with reference TRBV30 and TRBJ2-2 gives the whole variable domain SQTIHQWPATLVQPVGSPLSLECTVEGTSNPNLYWYRQAAGRGLQLLFYSVGIGQISSEVPQNLSASRPQDRQFILSSKKLLLSDSGFYLCAWSDGSGNTGELFFGEGSRLTVL.

V is TRBV7-3 and J is TRBJ2-3; the match to TRBD2 covers 7 bases. V trimming: 2 bases; J trimming: 2 bases; junction bases outside the gene matches: 4. Germline assignment: CDR1 SGHTA and CDR2 FQGTGA. The CDR3 is made up of 15 amino acids. The CDR3 region is CASSLAGANTDTQYF. DNA for the CDR3: TGTGCCAGCAGCTTAGCGGGAGCGAACACAGATACGCAGTATTTT. The variable domain in full, completed from reference TRBV7-3 and TRBJ2-3, reads GAGVSQTPSNKVTEKGKYVELRCDPISGHTALYWYRQSLGQGPEFLIYFQGTGAADDSGLPNDRFFAVRPEGSVSTLKIQRTERGDSAVYLCASSLAGANTDTQYFGPGTRLTVL.

The V call is TRBV25-1, the J call TRBJ2-5, with 9 bases that match TRBD1. Germline V lookup: CDR1 MGHDK, CDR2 SYGVNS. This CDR3 has 15 residues. V was clipped by 4 bases and J by 4 bases; unmatched bases: 7. The CDR3 nucleotides read TGTGCCAGCAGTGGGGTTACAGGGGGCCGAGAGACCCAGTACTTC. This gives the protein CASSGVTGGRETQYF. Full variable domain (outside the CDR3, taken from reference TRBV25-1 and TRBJ2-5): EADIYQTPRYLVIGTGKKITLECSQTMGHDKMYWYQQDPGMELHLIHYSYGVNSTEKGDLSSESTVSRIRTEHFPLTLESARPSHTSQYLCASSGVTGGRETQYFGPGTRLLVL.

The rearrangement uses TRBV5-8 and TRBJ2-3; D may be TRBD1 (6 bases). Germline CDR1 reads SGHTS; CDR2 reads YDEGEE. V was cut by 4 bases and J by 2 bases, with 17 bases left in between. The CDR3 extends over 16 amino acids. DNA for the CDR3: TGTGCCAGCAGCCTTGCCGTGGGACACTCCACAGATACGCAGTATTTT. It translates to CASSLAVGHSTDTQYF.

The chain carries TRBV19 and TRBJ2-5, with TRBD2 matching over 12 bases. The germline V gene encodes CDR1 LNHDA and CDR2 SQIVND (reference sequence). This CDR3 spans 15 amino acids. V lost 4 bases, J lost 7 bases, and 7 bases stayed unmatched. The CDR3: CASSSPTSGGATQYF. DNA for the CDR3: TGTGCCAGTAGTAGCCCGACTAGCGGGGGTGCGACCCAGTACTTC.

This clone has just one count. The genes are TRBV7-6 and TRBJ2-7; D perhaps matches TRBD1 (6 bases). This CDR3 spans 14 amino acids. Trimming removed 1 base at V and 3 bases at J, with 10 bases between. Germline values: CDR1 SGHVS, CDR2 FNYEAQ. CDR3: CASSLVARGYEQYF. The CDR3 coding sequence is TGTGCCAGCAGCTTAGTCGCCAGGGGCTACGAGCAGTACTTC.

The chain employs TRBV6-4 and TRBJ2-5; 8 bases line up with TRBD2. The CDR3 loop spans 18 amino acids. Germline values: CDR1 MRHNA, CDR2 SNTAGT. Trimming removed 5 bases from V and 3 bases from J; junction bases left unmatched: 17. This CDR3 is CASSPPLAGDRPKETQYF. The CDR3 bases are TGTGCCAGCAGTCCTCCTCTAGCGGGCGACCGACCCAAAGAGACCCAGTACTTC.

The chain is built from TRBV7-9 and TRBJ1-2, with a tentative D call TRBD1 (5 bases). The CDR3 is 14 amino acids. Per the germline V gene, CDR1 is SEHNR and CDR2 is FQNEAQ (reference sequence). V lost 7 bases and J 2 bases, leaving 14 bases between the germline ends. DNA of the CDR3: TGTGCCAGCATCTTCTCCGGGGGGAACTATGGCTACACCTTC. Protein: CASIFSGGNYGYTF. The whole variable domain, filled in from reference TRBV7-9 and TRBJ1-2, reads DTGVSQNPRHKITKRGQNVTFRCDPISEHNRLYWYRQTLGQGPEFLTYFQNEAQLEKSRLLSDRFSAERPKGSFSTLEIQRTEQGDSAMYLCASIFSGGNYGYTFGSGTRLTVV.

This clone has just a few counts. The chain links TRBV5-8 to TRBJ1-4; 7 bases are a match to TRBD1. Germline values: CDR1 SGHTS, CDR2 YDEGEE. V lost 1 base and J lost 7; bases outside the gene matches: 7. CDR3 length: 15 amino acids. CDR3 loop: CASSLFLGTVEKLFF. CDR3 DNA: TGTGCCAGCAGCTTGTTCCTTGGGACAGTTGAAAAACTGTTTTTT. The full variable domain, with the rest looked up from reference TRBV5-8 and TRBJ1-4, is EAGVTQSPTHLIKTRGQQATLRCSPISGHTSVYWYQQALGLGLQFLLWYDEGEERNRGNFPPRFSGRQFPNYSSELNVNALELEDSALYLCASSLFLGTVEKLFFGSGTQLSVL.

CDR3 protein: CASSWDSVSFPTDTQYF. The CDR3 DNA follows: TGTGCCAGCAGCTGGGACAGTGTGAGCTTTCCGACAGATACGCAGTATTTT. The chain has TRBV11-2 and TRBJ2-3; 7 nucleotides agree with TRBD1. This CDR3 spans 17 amino acids. The V and J ends lost 4 bases and 3 bases, in that order; junction bases with no gene match: 13. Germline values: CDR1 SGHAT, CDR2 FQNNGV.

This chain's CDR3 is CASSLTGPRLYGYTF. The CDR3 DNA reads TGTGCCAGCAGCTTGACAGGGCCGAGGCTCTATGGCTACACCTTC. The rearrangement joins TRBV5-8 to TRBJ1-2; TRBD1 is a possible D gene (6 bases). The CDR3 totals 15 residues. V lost 1 base to trimming and J lost 4 bases, with 14 bases between them. Per the germline V gene, CDR1 is SGHTS and CDR2 is YDEGEE.

The chain carries TRBV4-1 and TRBJ1-6; 7 bases line up with TRBD1. The ends lost 1 base at V and 10 bases at J; junction bases unmatched: 4. In germline, CDR1 is MGHRA, CDR2 YSYEKL. The CDR3 has 14 residues. CDR3 in DNA: TGCGCCAGCAGCCAAGGACAGGGTACATCACCCCTCCACTTT. It encodes CASSQGQGTSPLHF.

The chain recombines TRBV19 with TRBJ1-5; 9 bases match TRBD1. Germline-derived CDR1 and CDR2 are LNHDA and SQIVND (reference sequence). This CDR3 is built from 19 residues. Unmatched junction bases numbered 14, after V lost 3 bases and J lost 2 bases. CDR3 region: CASSIRGDRALFGNQPQHF. The CDR3 DNA reads TGTGCCAGTAGTATCCGTGGGGACAGGGCCCTATTTGGCAATCAGCCCCAGCATTTT.